This passage covers 3 T cell receptor beta chains from one sample sequenced in a study of T cells in Graves' hyperthyroidism and ophthalmopathy. Using RNA transcripts as the source, TCR beta CDR3 regions were amplified. The study used the HTBI primer set for a first-round RT-PCR of the TCR CDR3. One entry per CDR3 protein, called by TCRdb with MiXCR from the multiplex PCR reads. This table has 500,000 to 600,000 distinct CDR3 sequences, just under 20% appearing once. Material for sequencing was blood. These receptors originate from a man aged 40-49 years with Graves' ophthalmopathy.

Many counts were recorded for this clonotype. The gene calls are TRBV7-2 and TRBJ2-5; no reliable D call. Trimming shortened V by 5 bases and J by 6 bases, and 22 bases separated the two germline ends. CDR1 is SGHTA and CDR2 is FQGNSA in the germline V gene. The CDR3 consists of 16 residues. The CDR3: CASSLRSRTTAKTQYF. The CDR3 DNA reads TGTGCCAGCAGCCTAAGAAGTAGGACCACCGCAAAGACCCAGTACTTC.

CDR3 residues: CATGRGNGNEQFF. DNA for the CDR3: TGTGCCACCGGGAGGGGGAACGGCAATGAGCAGTTCTTC. The chain combines TRBV7-9 with TRBJ2-1, with 8 bases matching TRBD2. Germline V gene data show CDR1 as SEHNR and CDR2 as FQNEAQ (reference sequence). Trimming removed 10 bases from V and 6 bases from J; junction bases left unmatched: 8. The CDR3 is 13 amino acids.

This clonotype was found many times. J is TRBJ2-7 and V is TRBV7-2; 12 bases map to TRBD2. The germline V gene encodes CDR1 SGHTA and CDR2 FQGNSA. V was pared by 5 bases and J by 5 bases, with 7 bases of the junction left unmatched. CDR3 length: 15 residues. CDR3 protein: CASSLWTSGTNEQYF. The CDR3 coding sequence is TGTGCCAGCAGCCTCTGGACTAGCGGGACGAACGAGCAGTACTTC.